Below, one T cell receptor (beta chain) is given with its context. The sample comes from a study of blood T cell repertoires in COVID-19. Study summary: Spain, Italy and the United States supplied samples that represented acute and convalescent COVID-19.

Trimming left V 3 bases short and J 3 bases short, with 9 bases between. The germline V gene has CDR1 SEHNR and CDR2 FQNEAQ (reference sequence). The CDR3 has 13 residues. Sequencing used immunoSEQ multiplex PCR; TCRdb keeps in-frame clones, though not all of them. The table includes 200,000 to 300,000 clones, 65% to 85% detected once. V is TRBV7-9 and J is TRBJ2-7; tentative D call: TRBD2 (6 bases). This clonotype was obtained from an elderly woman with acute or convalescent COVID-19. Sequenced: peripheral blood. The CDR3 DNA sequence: TGTGCCAGCAGCTTGGGTAGCGGCTACGAGCAGTACTTC. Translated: CASSLGSGYEQYF.